Shown below are 11 T cell receptor beta chains from a single sample sequenced in a study of T-cell reconstitution after alpha-beta-depleted transplantation in children. A library of TCRbeta sequences, prepared with unique molecular identifiers, was generated. One entry per CDR3 protein results from TCRdb running MiXCR on the PCR reads. The sample holds around 440,000 distinct CDR3 sequences, about 16% seen once. Source: PBMCs, mostly from graft donor cells, taken 360 days after TCRalphabeta/CD19-depleted stem cell transplant. These TCRs come from a boy under three years old who had a stem cell transplant for Wiskott-Aldrich syndrome, so the T cells may come from the graft donor.

This chain uses TRBV6-5 with TRBJ2-7; 8 bases align to TRBD1. Germline V lookup: CDR1 MNHEY, CDR2 SVGAGI. The CDR3 is 15 amino acids. After removal of 2 bases from V and 6 bases from J, the junction contained 9 bases not matched to a gene. Here the CDR3 DNA reads TGTGCCAGCAGTTACGTCAGCCCTACAGGGGGCGAGCAGTACTTC. Translating it yields CASSYVSPTGGEQYF.

The chain combines TRBV12-3 or TRBV12-4 with TRBJ2-3; D may be TRBD2 (5 bases). The CDR3 contains 12 residues. Trimming took off 3 bases at V and 6 bases at J, with 7 bases between the two ends. In nucleotides, the CDR3 is TGTGCCAGCAGTTTTCGGGGTGATACGCAGTATTTT. Its protein is CASSFRGDTQYF.

In its sample, this clonotype was seen a few times. The chain carries TRBV12-3 or TRBV12-4 and TRBJ2-7; 7 nucleotides agree with TRBD1. J gave up 0 bases and V 5 bases, and 10 bases lay outside the gene matches. The CDR3 is 16 residues long. CDR3 sequence reads: CASSPRQGRSSYEQYF. The CDR3 DNA sequence: TGTGCCAGCAGTCCACGACAGGGTCGGAGCTCCTACGAGCAGTACTTC.

The chain uses TRBV12-3 or TRBV12-4 and TRBJ2-7, with a possible D match to TRBD2 (5 bases). The V gene lost 2 bases and the J gene lost 3 bases, with 20 bases spanning the gap. This CDR3 is 17 amino acids long. DNA for the CDR3: TGTGCCAGCAGTTTAAATCTTCTGGAGGCAGCCAACTACGAGCAGTACTTC. Translated: CASSLNLLEAANYEQYF.

This clonotype was seen more than once but under ten times. This rearrangement joins TRBV29-1 to TRBJ1-1, with D perhaps matching TRBD1 (5 bases). Germline V gene sequence: CDR1 SQVTM, CDR2 ANQGSEA. The CDR3 is made up of 11 amino acids. The ends were cut back, 4 bases at V and 7 bases at J, with 10 bases in the middle. CDR3 coding DNA: TGCAGCGTTGGCCGGGACGGTGAAGCTTTCTTT. It yields the protein CSVGRDGEAFF.

CDR3 sequence reads: CASLRASYEQYF. The CDR3, as DNA: TGTGCCAGCCTCCGGGCCTCGTACGAGCAGTACTTC. This rearrangement joins TRBV27 to TRBJ2-7; D unresolved. Germline V gives CDR1 MNHEY, CDR2 SMNVEV (reference sequence). The CDR3 loop spans 12 amino acids. Trimming cost V 8 bases and J 4 bases, with 12 bases left between them.

The gene calls are TRBV14 and TRBJ2-5, with D unclear. Germline V gene lookup returns CDR1 SGHDN and CDR2 FVKESK. Trimming cost V 4 bases and J 1 base, with 13 bases left between them. The CDR3 spans 15 residues. The CDR3 loop reads CASSPLPRLQETQYF. In DNA form, the CDR3 reads TGTGCCAGCAGCCCGCTCCCTAGACTCCAAGAGACCCAGTACTTC.

In its sample, this clonotype was seen a few times. The rearrangement links TRBV6-1 to TRBJ2-7, with 9 bases lining up with TRBD2. Per germline, CDR1 MNHNS and CDR2 SASEGT. The CDR3 length is 17 residues. Losses at the gene ends were 5 bases for V and 3 bases for J; bases not matched to a gene: 14. CDR3 bases: TGTGCCAGCAGTCCCTTGGGCCCGGGACTAGCACTCTACGAGCAGTACTTC. Translation gives CASSPLGPGLALYEQYF.

In its sample, this clonotype was seen a few times. The chain links TRBV5-1 to TRBJ1-1, with a possible D match to TRBD1 (5 bases). This CDR3 spans 15 amino acids. CDR1 and CDR2 from the germline V gene are SGHRS and YFSETQ. Trimming removed 6 bases from V and 3 bases from J, with 18 bases in between. CDR3 sequence (DNA): TGCGCCAGCACGCAAGTGAGGGCGGGGGACACTGAAGCTTTCTTT. This codes for CASTQVRAGDTEAFF.

This clonotype was counted many times. The junction and the germline gene differ at one end; a read error may be behind it. This chain connects TRBV12-3 or TRBV12-4 to TRBJ2-1; D remains unclear. The CDR3 has 13 residues. As DNA, the CDR3 is TGTGCCAGCAGCTTAGGGCTATACAATGAGCAGTTCTTC. It codes for CASSLGLYNEQFF.

This clonotype was observed a handful of times. The V call is TRBV12-3 or TRBV12-4, the J call TRBJ2-3; D is ambiguous. Trimming took 3 bases from V and 5 from J, leaving 15 bases between them. The CDR3 is 15 residues long. Here the CDR3 DNA reads TGTGCCAGCAGTTTGAGGCCGACTCCCCAAGATACGCAGTATTTT. Amino acid sequence: CASSLRPTPQDTQYF.